This T cell receptor beta chain was sequenced during a study of T cell responses to AZD1222 COVID-19 vaccine. Overall study results and limits: The donor group comprised mostly white British people and more females; the analysis possibly underestimated clonal diversity. The breadth and depth of Spike-specific TCRs increased once two AZD1222 doses had been given.

The ends lost 9 bases at V and 7 bases at J; junction bases unmatched: 11. CDR3 length: 13 amino acids. Germline lookup yields CDR1 SGHDT and CDR2 YYEEEE. This clone was found a few times. Its antigen is still unknown. The assay was immunoSEQ multiplex PCR, and TCRdb's table has in-frame clones only and misses some. Among 120,000 or so clones, about 79% were seen once, and the ten largest hold around 27%. The TCR was taken from an adult who received the AZD1222 COVID-19 vaccine. The rearrangement joins TRBV5-6 to TRBJ2-7; 9 nucleotides align to TRBD2. The sequences come from peripheral blood, collected 28 days after the second AZD1222 dose. DNA of the CDR3: TGTGCCACCGAGAAGGGACTAGCAGGGGAGCAGTACTTC. It is translated as CATEKGLAGEQYF.